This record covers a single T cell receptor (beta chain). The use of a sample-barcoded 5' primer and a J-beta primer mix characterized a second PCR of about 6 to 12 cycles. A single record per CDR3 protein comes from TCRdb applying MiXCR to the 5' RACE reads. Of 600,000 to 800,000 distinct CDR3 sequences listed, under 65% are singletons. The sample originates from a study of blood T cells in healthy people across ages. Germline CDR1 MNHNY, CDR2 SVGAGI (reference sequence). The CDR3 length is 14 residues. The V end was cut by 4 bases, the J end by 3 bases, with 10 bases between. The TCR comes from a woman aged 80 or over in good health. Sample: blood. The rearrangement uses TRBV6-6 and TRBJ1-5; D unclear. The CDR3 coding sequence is TGTGCCAGCAGTTCTGCCGGCATCAATCAGCCCCAGCATTTT. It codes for CASSSAGINQPQHF.